The present entry profiles one T cell receptor (beta chain) with its context. The antigen is unknown. These data originate in a study of graft-versus-host responses after intestinal transplantation. The data were produced by immunoSEQ multiplex PCR, yet TCRdb's version contains in-frame clones alone and is incomplete. This repertoire shows approximately 99,000 clones, just under 95% found once; its top ten account for about 0.072%. General observations from the study: GvH clones surfaced in recipient marrow, some emerging earlier in ileum or blood. Patients who carried graft-donor T cell macrochimerism also had high graft-versus-host to host-versus-graft clonal ratios in their allografts.

This sequence originates from a human donor who was the organ donor for an intestinal transplant. This material consisted of unstimulated CD8+ T cells sorted from spleen or lymph node cells, taken before transplant.

The CDR3 bases are TGTGCCAGCAGTCCCCTTAGCGGGGTCGGTGCAGATACGCAGTATTTT. Amino acid sequence: CASSPLSGVGADTQYF. The V gene is TRBV27, the J gene TRBJ2-3; 8 bases are a match to TRBD2. With 5 bases clipped from V and 4 bases from J, the junction kept 11 bases outside the gene matches. Looked up from germline, CDR1 is MNHEY and CDR2 is SMNVEV (reference sequence). There are 16 residues in the CDR3.